Below are 21 T cell receptor beta chains sequenced from a single sample in a study of CD8 T cells in Susac syndrome. Reverse transcription of about 0.5 to 1 ug RNA was carried out with random hexamers. Each CDR3 protein gets one entry after TCRdb re-called the immunoSEQ multiplex PCR reads with MiXCR. The table records hundreds of thousands of distinct CDR3 sequences, around 85% of them present only once. Sequences were obtained from CD8+ T cells from PBMCs. These receptors came from a human donor with multiple sclerosis.

This chain's CDR3 is CASSLDLADEQFF. CDR3 DNA sequence: TGTGCCAGCAGCTTAGATCTAGCTGATGAGCAGTTCTTC. This chain connects TRBV7-9 to TRBJ2-1, with D tentatively TRBD2 (5 bases). V lost 1 base and J 8 bases, leaving 9 bases between the germline ends. The CDR3 spans 13 residues. Germline CDR1 reads SEHNR; CDR2 reads FQNEAQ (reference sequence).

The chain is built from TRBV7-9 and TRBJ2-7, with 10 bases aligning to TRBD1. Germline V gives CDR1 SEHNR, CDR2 FQNEAQ (reference sequence). Losses at the gene ends were 4 bases for V and 3 bases for J; bases not matched to a gene: 6. This CDR3 spans 15 amino acids. CDR3 nucleotide sequence: TGTGCCAGCAGCTACAGGGACAGGGGACGCTACGAGCAGTACTTC. Translating it yields CASSYRDRGRYEQYF.

This clonotype was observed a few times. The chain joins TRBV27 to TRBJ1-2; a weak D match, TRBD1 (5 bases). Germline CDR1 is MNHEY and CDR2 is SMNVEV (reference sequence). The CDR3 extends over 14 amino acids. V dropped 3 bases and J dropped 0 bases, with 8 bases sitting between them. Written as DNA, the CDR3 is TGTGCCAGCAGTTTGAAAGGGGCTAACTATGGCTACACCTTC. Residues: CASSLKGANYGYTF.

The CDR3 DNA is TGCAGCGTCATCAAGCGGGGTGGCACCGGGGAGCTGTTTTTT. This sequence encodes CSVIKRGGTGELFF. This chain uses TRBV29-1 with TRBJ2-2; 7 bases agree with TRBD2. Germline assignment: CDR1 SQVTM and CDR2 ANQGSEA. Trimming at V came to 6 bases and at J to 4 bases, leaving 8 bases not matched to a gene. This CDR3 has 14 residues.

The V gene is TRBV9, the J gene TRBJ2-7; D may be TRBD2 (7 bases). Looked up from germline, CDR1 is SGDLS and CDR2 is YYNGEE. The CDR3 extends over 15 amino acids. V lost 4 bases and J 5 bases, leaving 19 bases between the germline ends. The CDR3, as DNA: TGTGCCAGCAGCCCCAGGGGCGGGGGCGGCGACGAGCAGTACTTC. Translation: CASSPRGGGGDEQYF.

The chain couples TRBV9 to TRBJ2-3; 7 positions match TRBD1. The CDR3 extends over 17 amino acids. Germline CDR1 is SGDLS and CDR2 is YYNGEE. The trim removed 4 bases at V and 1 base at J, leaving 12 bases unmatched. The chain's CDR3 is CASSLGTAVVGTDTQYF. CDR3 DNA: TGTGCCAGCAGCCTCGGGACAGCCGTAGTAGGCACAGATACGCAGTATTTT.

V usage is TRBV7-2 and J usage is TRBJ1-1; no clear D. Germline V gene data show CDR1 as SGHTA and CDR2 as FQGNSA. V lost 1 base, J lost 4 bases, and 10 bases lay in between. CDR3 length: 14 amino acids. The CDR3 DNA reads TGTGCCAGCAGCTTAGTGTCTCTTTCCACTGAAGCTTTCTTT. Protein: CASSLVSLSTEAFF.

This clonotype was found once. The chain has TRBV13 and TRBJ2-7, with a weak D call TRBD1 (6 bases). Germline V CDR1 and CDR2: PRHDT, FYEKMQ (reference sequence). The V end lost 0 bases, the J end lost 6 bases, and 12 bases lay between the germline ends. The CDR3 length is 14 residues. This CDR3 is CASSLGWGLGEQYF. The CDR3 nucleotides read TGTGCCAGCAGCTTAGGCTGGGGGCTGGGCGAGCAGTACTTC.

The chain recombines TRBV7-2 with TRBJ1-4; D not certain. The V gene lost 2 bases and the J gene lost 8 bases, with 18 bases spanning the gap. The CDR3 has 16 residues. CDR1 is SGHTA, CDR2 FQGNSA, per germline. This chain's CDR3 is CASSLSVRPDSEKLFF. CDR3 DNA sequence: TGTGCCAGCAGCTTATCCGTCCGGCCCGATAGCGAAAAACTGTTTTTT. Variable domain in full (rest from reference TRBV7-2 and TRBJ1-4): GAGVSQSPSNKVTEKGKDVELRCDPISGHTALYWYRQSLGQGLEFLIYFQGNSAPDKSGLPSDRFSAERTGGSVSTLTIQRTQQEDSAVYLCASSLSVRPDSEKLFFGSGTQLSVL.

There are a few counts of this clonotype. The gene calls are TRBV11-3 and TRBJ2-7, with D perhaps TRBD2 (6 bases). V was cut by 4 bases and J by 1 base, with 8 bases left in between. The CDR3 contains 13 residues. CDR1 SGHNT and CDR2 YENEEA come from the germline V gene. As DNA, the CDR3 is TGTGCCAGCAGCTCGGGACTTTCCTACGAGCAGTACTTC. It is translated as CASSSGLSYEQYF. Looking up the rest from reference TRBV11-3 and TRBJ2-7 gives the full variable domain: EAGVVQSPRYKIIEKKQPVAFWCNPISGHNTLYWYLQNLGQGPELLIRYENEEAVDDSQLPKDRFSAERLKGVDSTLKIQPAELGDSAVYLCASSSGLSYEQYFGPGTRLTVT.

This chain connects TRBV4-3 to TRBJ2-7; 8 nucleotides line up with TRBD1. The CDR3 totals 16 residues. Germline V gene lookup returns CDR1 LGHNA and CDR2 YSLEER. V trimming: 4 bases; J trimming: 1 base; junction bases outside the gene matches: 9. The CDR3 loop reads CASSPYSQGVSYEQYF. The CDR3 coding sequence is TGCGCCAGCAGCCCATACTCACAGGGGGTATCCTACGAGCAGTACTTC.

The genes are TRBV15 and TRBJ2-1, with a tentative D call TRBD2 (5 bases). Germline V lookup: CDR1 LNHNV, CDR2 YYDKDF (reference sequence). The CDR3 is 16 residues long. Trimming removed 0 bases from V and 3 bases from J, with 12 bases in between. CDR3 sequence: CATSREEGDLYNEQFF. Here the CDR3 DNA reads TGTGCCACCAGCAGAGAAGAGGGAGACCTCTACAATGAGCAGTTCTTC.

This rearrangement joins TRBV5-1 to TRBJ1-1; possibly TRBD1 for D (6 bases). This CDR3 region has 17 residues. The germline V and J ends were trimmed by 1 base and 1 base, with 17 bases remaining between them. Germline values: CDR1 SGHRS, CDR2 YFSETQ. CDR3: CASSLIPGGQKNTEAFF. The CDR3 DNA follows: TGCGCCAGCAGCTTGATACCCGGTGGACAGAAGAACACTGAAGCTTTCTTT.

This clonotype was recorded only once. This chain connects TRBV4-3 to TRBJ2-3; D is perhaps TRBD1 (6 bases). Trimming pared 4 bases from V and 5 bases from J, leaving 16 bases between. The germline V gene has CDR1 LGHNA and CDR2 YSLEER. The CDR3 sequence is 15 residues long. DNA of the CDR3: TGCGCCAGCAGCCCAGGGGAGAATTTTAAAGATACGCAGTATTTT. As protein: CASSPGENFKDTQYF.

The chain is built from TRBV27 and TRBJ2-7, with D possibly being TRBD2 (6 bases). V lost 3 bases and J lost 7, with 13 bases in between. This CDR3 comprises 13 residues. From germline, CDR1 is MNHEY and CDR2 SMNVEV (reference sequence). The DNA of the CDR3 is TGTGCCAGCAGTTTCACGAGTGGGGGGGAGCAGTACTTC. It encodes CASSFTSGGEQYF.

The chain carries TRBV9 and TRBJ2-7; TRBD2 matches at 7 bases. This CDR3 comprises 14 residues. Germline V gene lookup returns CDR1 SGDLS and CDR2 YYNGEE. V dropped 3 bases and J dropped 3; count of bases not matched to a gene: 6. Here the CDR3 reads CASSGGGRGYEQYF. The CDR3 DNA reads as TGTGCCAGCAGCGGCGGCGGGAGAGGCTACGAGCAGTACTTC.

This chain joins TRBV5-6 and TRBJ2-1; TRBD2 matches 9 bases. Losses at the gene ends were 3 bases for V and 6 bases for J; bases not matched to a gene: 7. CDR1 is SGHDT and CDR2 is YYEEEE in the germline V gene. The CDR3 totals 15 residues. The DNA for the CDR3 is TGTGCCAGCAGCTACTTTAGCGGGAGAGGCAATGAGCAGTTCTTC. It codes for CASSYFSGRGNEQFF.

This chain joins TRBV11-2 and TRBJ2-1, with TRBD2 identical over 7 bases. The CDR3 length is 15 residues. Germline CDR1 and CDR2: SGHAT and FQNNGV. With V trimmed by 3 bases and J by 4 bases, 6 bases remained unmatched. DNA of the CDR3: TGTGCCAGCAGCTTGGAGCCTAGCGGATACAATGAGCAGTTCTTC. Its protein product is CASSLEPSGYNEQFF.

The genes are TRBV6-5 and TRBJ2-5; 8 nucleotides agree with TRBD2. V shed 6 bases, J shed 9 bases, and the junction held 12 bases outside the gene matches. The CDR3 has 14 amino acids. Germline V CDR1 and CDR2: MNHEY, SVGAGI. The CDR3 coding sequence is TGTGCCAGCAGCCCGACGGGGGGGAAGGGGGCCCAGTACTTC. It yields the protein CASSPTGGKGAQYF.

This clonotype showed up just once. This chain joins TRBV7-9 and TRBJ2-1; 10 nucleotides match TRBD2. The V and J ends lost 7 bases and 8 bases, in that order; junction bases with no gene match: 17. Germline assignment: CDR1 SEHNR and CDR2 FQNEAQ (reference sequence). The CDR3 is 17 residues long. This CDR3 is CASIGGPLAGVMDEQFF. The CDR3 nucleotides read TGTGCCAGCATAGGAGGACCTCTAGCGGGAGTCATGGATGAGCAGTTCTTC.

The chain joins TRBV30 to TRBJ1-2; D call uncertain. Trimming cost V 1 base and J 1 base, with 16 bases left between them. CDR3 length: 16 amino acids. Germline values: CDR1 GTSNPN, CDR2 SVGIG (reference sequence). CDR3: CAWSGTFHDRNYGYTF. The CDR3 DNA follows: TGTGCCTGGAGTGGGACCTTCCACGATCGTAACTATGGCTACACCTTC.